Shown below are 21 T cell receptor beta chains from a single sample sequenced in a study of cytomegalovirus exposure and HLA in healthy donors. The PCR was carried out with 60 Vbeta primers and 13 Jbeta primers. Clones were read by immunoSEQ multiplex PCR, and TCRdb kept only the in-frame ones, dropping some. The data contain about 160,000 clones, less than 90% of them singletons. Sequencing was performed on PBMCs. These receptor sequences come from a woman aged 18-35 years in good health and CMV-seronegative.

The rearrangement links TRBV29-1 to TRBJ2-1; 7 bases align to TRBD2. The length of the CDR3 is 14 residues. J lost 4 bases, V lost 1 base, and 4 bases had no gene match. The germline V gene encodes CDR1 SQVTM and CDR2 ANQGSEA. The CDR3 protein is CSVEGSGPYNEQFF. The CDR3 nucleotides read TGCAGCGTTGAAGGTAGCGGGCCGTACAATGAGCAGTTCTTC.

The chain uses TRBV12-5 and TRBJ1-1; 7 nucleotides agree with TRBD1. This CDR3 has 16 amino acids. Trimming cost V 0 bases and J 6 bases; bases outside gene matches: 10. Per germline, CDR1 LGHNT and CDR2 FRNRAP. The CDR3 DNA reads as TGTGCTAGTGGTTTGGTAGTAACTCGACAGGGTTCTGAAGCTTTCTTT. Protein product: CASGLVVTRQGSEAFF.

The chain has TRBV9 and TRBJ2-7; 12 bases are a match to TRBD1. This CDR3 has 16 residues. CDR1 SGDLS and CDR2 YYNGEE come from the germline V gene. V shed 4 bases and J 5 bases; nucleotides not matched to a gene: 10. As DNA, the CDR3 is TGTGCCAGCAGCCCCCGGACGGGACAGGGGGCCCACGAGCAGTACTTC. Translating it yields CASSPRTGQGAHEQYF.

This clone showed up just once. V is TRBV27 and J is TRBJ1-1; D perhaps matches TRBD1 (6 bases). This CDR3 is built from 15 residues. Germline loops: CDR1 MNHEY, CDR2 SMNVEV (reference sequence). The germline V and J ends were trimmed by 0 bases and 0 bases, with 8 bases remaining between them. The CDR3 reads CASSLSGGLNTEAFF. In DNA form, the CDR3 reads TGTGCCAGCAGTTTATCAGGGGGTTTGAACACTGAAGCTTTCTTT.

This sequence joins TRBV29-1 and TRBJ1-3, with TRBD1 matching over 7 bases. CDR3 length equals 14 residues. V lost 4 bases to trimming and J lost 2 bases; unmatched junction nucleotides: 5. Germline V gene lookup returns CDR1 SQVTM and CDR2 ANQGSEA. This CDR3 is CSVGGQGAGNTIYF. The CDR3 DNA reads as TGCAGCGTTGGGGGCCAGGGGGCTGGAAACACCATATATTTT.

This clone appeared a single time. V usage is TRBV5-1 and J usage is TRBJ1-2; 8 bases are a match to TRBD1. Germline CDR1 and CDR2: SGHRS and YFSETQ. After removal of 4 bases from V and 3 bases from J, the junction contained 2 bases not matched to a gene. The CDR3 consists of 13 residues. The CDR3 spells CASSLDRDYGYTF. DNA of the CDR3: TGCGCCAGCAGCCTGGACAGGGACTATGGCTACACCTTC.

The chain recombines TRBV28 with TRBJ2-3; 12 nucleotides align to TRBD2. Trimming at V came to 4 bases and at J to 8 bases, leaving 7 bases not matched to a gene. The CDR3 covers 15 residues. Germline lookup yields CDR1 MDHEN and CDR2 SYDVKM. The CDR3 loop is CASSSASGGAGTQYF. CDR3 nucleotides: TGTGCCAGCAGTTCCGCTAGCGGGGGGGCCGGTACGCAGTATTTT.

V usage is TRBV29-1 and J usage is TRBJ2-7; perhaps TRBD1 as D (6 bases). There are 15 residues in the CDR3. Trimming stripped 5 bases from V and 2 bases from J, with 19 bases between. Per germline, CDR1 SQVTM and CDR2 ANQGSEA. The CDR3 protein is CSVLPAGAPPYEQYF. CDR3 nucleotide sequence: TGCAGCGTTCTTCCCGCAGGGGCTCCTCCCTACGAGCAGTACTTC.

The chain has TRBV5-1 and TRBJ2-5; TRBD1 agrees at 8 bases. The J call may be in error: the DNA end matches TRBJ2-7 better. The germline gives CDR1 SGHRS, CDR2 YFSETQ. The CDR3 extends over 17 amino acids. The CDR3 nucleotides read TGCGCCAGCAGCTTGAGATCCGGACAGGGAAGTCTGGGCGAGCAGTACTTC. Translated: CASSLRSGQGSLGEQYF.

The V gene is TRBV28, the J gene TRBJ1-6, with 7 bases aligning to TRBD1. CDR3 length equals 16 residues. V shed 7 bases, J shed 0 bases, and the junction held 6 bases outside the gene matches. Germline-derived CDR1 and CDR2 are MDHEN and SYDVKM. The CDR3, as DNA: TGTGCCAGCATCTCGACAGGGAGCTCCTATAATTCACCCCTCCACTTT. Translated: CASISTGSSYNSPLHF.

The chain links TRBV4-2 to TRBJ2-5, with 10 bases lining up with TRBD2. Germline CDR1 reads LGHNA; CDR2 reads YNFKEQ. After removal of 1 base from V and 0 bases from J, the junction contained 11 bases not matched to a gene. The length of the CDR3 is 19 residues. Here the CDR3 reads CASSQAGGLAGAYQETQYF. In nucleotides, the CDR3 is TGTGCCAGCAGCCAAGCTGGGGGGCTAGCGGGGGCGTACCAAGAGACCCAGTACTTC.

This CDR3 reads CASSLYNGGEETQYF. DNA of the CDR3: TGCGCCAGCAGCTTGTATAACGGGGGAGAGGAGACCCAGTACTTC. The chain links TRBV5-1 to TRBJ2-5; D possibly corresponds to TRBD2 (6 bases). Trimming removed 1 base from V and 5 bases from J, with 15 bases in between. The CDR3 spans 15 residues. Germline CDR1 SGHRS, CDR2 YFSETQ.

The chain employs TRBV5-6 and TRBJ1-3; D remains unclear. The V end was cut by 4 bases, the J end by 3 bases, with 2 bases between. This CDR3 spans 11 amino acids. Germline CDR1 SGHDT, CDR2 YYEEEE. The CDR3, as DNA: TGTGCCAGCAGCCGTGGAAACACCATATATTTT. Protein: CASSRGNTIYF.

The J gene is TRBJ2-3, the V gene TRBV29-1, with D tentatively TRBD1 (6 bases). The CDR3 runs 13 residues. V lost 3 bases and J 1 base, leaving 8 bases between the germline ends. The germline V gene has CDR1 SQVTM and CDR2 ANQGSEA. Written as DNA, the CDR3 is TGCAGCGTTGATGAGGGGGGCACAGATACGCAGTATTTT. Translating gives CSVDEGGTDTQYF.

This clone was picked up one time. J is TRBJ2-4 and V is TRBV4-2, with 10 nucleotides matching TRBD2. The germline gives CDR1 LGHNA, CDR2 YNFKEQ. The V and J ends lost 4 bases and 6 bases, in that order; junction bases with no gene match: 9. The length of the CDR3 is 16 residues. The CDR3 region is CASSPEAGGPVNIQYF. The DNA of the CDR3 is TGTGCCAGCAGCCCAGAAGCGGGAGGGCCGGTAAACATTCAGTACTTC.

The V and J genes are TRBV19 and TRBJ1-2, with TRBD1 as a possible D gene (6 bases). This CDR3 has 13 residues. The germline V gene has CDR1 LNHDA and CDR2 SQIVND (reference sequence). Trimming stripped 7 bases from V and 5 bases from J, with 14 bases between. The CDR3 sequence is CASNPDSEYGYTF. Here the CDR3 DNA reads TGTGCCAGTAACCCGGACAGCGAATATGGCTACACCTTC.

V and J are TRBV30 and TRBJ2-6, with D unresolved. The ends were cut back, 7 bases at V and 4 bases at J, with 5 bases in the middle. CDR1 and CDR2 from the germline V gene are GTSNPN and SVGIG (reference sequence). The CDR3 runs to 11 residues. The CDR3 nucleotides are TGTGCCTCAGGCGGGGCCAACGTCCTGACTTTC. Its protein product is CASGGANVLTF.

The CDR3 DNA reads as TGTGCCAGCAGAAGAACGGCGGGGGGGCCGGGGTATGAGCAGTTCTTC. Protein: CASRRTAGGPGYEQFF. The chain combines TRBV6-4 with TRBJ2-1; 9 bases agree with TRBD2. V lost 6 bases to trimming and J lost 8 bases; unmatched junction nucleotides: 14. The germline gives CDR1 MRHNA, CDR2 SNTAGT. The CDR3 consists of 16 residues.

The chain combines TRBV6-5 with TRBJ2-3, with TRBD2 matching 7 bases. CDR3 length: 13 amino acids. Germline-derived CDR1 and CDR2 are MNHEY and SVGAGI. Trimming took 0 bases from V and 13 from J; bases not matched to a gene: 7. CDR3 residues: CASSYSRGGPEYF. The CDR3, as DNA: TGTGCCAGCAGTTACTCGCGCGGGGGACCGGAGTATTTT.

The CDR3 reads CAAGTELTGELFF. CDR3 in DNA: TGTGCCGCGGGGACAGAGTTAACCGGGGAGCTGTTTTTT. This chain links TRBV2 with TRBJ2-2; perhaps TRBD1 as D (7 bases). Germline assignment: CDR1 SNHLY and CDR2 FYNNEI. V was cut by 11 bases and J by 5 bases, with 15 bases left in between. CDR3 length: 13 residues.

This sequence joins TRBV29-1 and TRBJ2-4; TRBD2 agrees at 11 bases. The germline V gene encodes CDR1 SQVTM and CDR2 ANQGSEA. The CDR3 totals 16 residues. Germline trimming cut 6 bases from V and 3 bases from J; bases unmatched to any gene: 10. CDR3 residues: CSVATVAGGIKNIQYF. In nucleotides, the CDR3 is TGCAGCGTGGCCACCGTAGCGGGAGGGATCAAAAACATTCAGTACTTC.